The source of this T cell receptor beta chain is a study of post-analysis software for immune sequencing data. The wider study: The courses of disease that were included comprised relapsing-remitting, secondary progressive and progressive-relapsing multiple sclerosis.

Whole-study results and caveats: The authors found that F measure strongly co-clustered same-batch samples. Controls had significantly higher normalized Chao1 diversity than multiple sclerosis patients. Controls showed lower frequencies than patients for a handful of TRBV segments, and TRBV5-6, TRBV5-1 and TRBV20-1 were among these.

CDR3 size: 16 residues. V lost 4 bases to trimming and J lost 3 bases; unmatched junction nucleotides: 8. Germline loops: CDR1 SGHTA, CDR2 FQGTGA. The authors incorporated unique molecular identifiers into the TCR beta cDNA libraries. T cells, about 0.85 to 11 million of them, yielded some 500,000 cDNA molecules. TCRdb analysed the PCR reads with MiXCR anew, one entry per CDR3 protein. Of 750,000 to 950,000 distinct CDR3 sequences detected, about 57% appear once; the ten largest clones hold about 4.5%. In the case of this clonotype: Antigen: not known.

This receptor was identified in a girl between 5 and 17 years old with multiple sclerosis. The chain carries TRBV7-3 and TRBJ2-2; 7 nucleotides line up with TRBD2. Material for sequencing was blood. CDR3 coding DNA: TGTGCCAGCAGCTCCGGACTAGAACTTCACACCGGGGAGCTGTTTTTT. Translation gives CASSSGLELHTGELFF. The full variable domain, its missing parts supplied by reference TRBV7-3 and TRBJ2-2, is GAGVSQTPSNKVTEKGKYVELRCDPISGHTALYWYRQSLGQGPEFLIYFQGTGAADDSGLPNDRFFAVRPEGSVSTLKIQRTERGDSAVYLCASSSGLELHTGELFFGEGSRLTVL.